What follows describes a single T cell receptor (beta chain). The PCR was carried out with 60 Vbeta primers and 13 Jbeta primers. Produced via immunoSEQ multiplex PCR; TCRdb's table is partial and in-frame only. Seen in this sample are 150,000 or so clones; the ten most common clones hold 1.6%. The sample originates from a study of cytomegalovirus exposure and HLA in healthy donors. Germline V gives CDR1 MNHNY, CDR2 SVGAGI (reference sequence). CDR3 length equals 15 residues. J lost 6 bases, V lost 5 bases, and 7 bases had no gene match. This chain uses TRBV6-6 with TRBJ2-1; 10 bases map to TRBD2. The sample taken for sequencing was PBMCs. This TCR came from a woman aged 45-59 years in good health and CMV-seronegative. For the CDR3, the DNA is TGTGCCAGCAGTGCTGGACTAGCGGAGGCCAATGAGCAGTTCTTC. Its translation is CASSAGLAEANEQFF.